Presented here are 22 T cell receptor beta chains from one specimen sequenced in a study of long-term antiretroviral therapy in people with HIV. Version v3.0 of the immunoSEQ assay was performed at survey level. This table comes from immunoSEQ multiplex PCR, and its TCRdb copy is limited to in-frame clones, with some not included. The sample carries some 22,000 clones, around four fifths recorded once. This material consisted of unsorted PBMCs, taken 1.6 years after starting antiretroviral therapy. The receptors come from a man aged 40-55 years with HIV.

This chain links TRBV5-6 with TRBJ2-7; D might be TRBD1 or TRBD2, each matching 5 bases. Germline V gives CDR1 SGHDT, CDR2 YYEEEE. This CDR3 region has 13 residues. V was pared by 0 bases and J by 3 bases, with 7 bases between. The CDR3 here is CASSLGGFYEQYF. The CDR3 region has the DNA TGTGCCAGCAGCTTGGGGGGGTTCTACGAGCAGTACTTC. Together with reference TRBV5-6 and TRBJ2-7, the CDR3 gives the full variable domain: DAGVTQSPTHLIKTRGQQVTLRCSPKSGHDTVSWYQQALGQGPQFIFQYYEEEERQRGNFPDRFSGHQFPNYSSELNVNALLLGDSALYLCASSLGGFYEQYFGPGTRLTVT.

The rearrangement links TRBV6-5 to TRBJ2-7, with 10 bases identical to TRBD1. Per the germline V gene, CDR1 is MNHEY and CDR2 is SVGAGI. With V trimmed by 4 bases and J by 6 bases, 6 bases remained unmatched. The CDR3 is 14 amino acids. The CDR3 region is CASSSGQGISEQYF. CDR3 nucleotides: TGTGCCAGCAGTTCGGGACAGGGGATATCCGAGCAGTACTTC.

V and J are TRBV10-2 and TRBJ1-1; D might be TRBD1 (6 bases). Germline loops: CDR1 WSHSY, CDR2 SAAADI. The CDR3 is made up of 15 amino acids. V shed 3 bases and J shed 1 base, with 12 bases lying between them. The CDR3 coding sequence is TGCGCCAGCAGTGACGGACAGTTTGAGAACACTGAAGCTTTCTTT. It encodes CASSDGQFENTEAFF.

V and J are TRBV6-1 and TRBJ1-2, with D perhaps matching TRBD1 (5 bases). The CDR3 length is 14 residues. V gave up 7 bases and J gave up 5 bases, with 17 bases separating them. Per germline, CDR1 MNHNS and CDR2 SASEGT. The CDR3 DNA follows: TGTGCCAGCATAGGGGACGGACCTTTATATGGCTACACCTTC. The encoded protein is CASIGDGPLYGYTF.

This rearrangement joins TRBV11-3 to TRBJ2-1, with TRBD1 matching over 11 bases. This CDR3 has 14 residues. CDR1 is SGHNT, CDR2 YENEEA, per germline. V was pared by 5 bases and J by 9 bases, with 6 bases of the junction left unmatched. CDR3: CASSPGTGGSEQFF. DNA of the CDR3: TGTGCCAGCAGCCCTGGGACAGGGGGTAGTGAGCAGTTCTTC. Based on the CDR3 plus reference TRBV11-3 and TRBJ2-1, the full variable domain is EAGVVQSPRYKIIEKKQPVAFWCNPISGHNTLYWYLQNLGQGPELLIRYENEEAVDDSQLPKDRFSAERLKGVDSTLKIQPAELGDSAVYLCASSPGTGGSEQFFGPGTRLTVL.

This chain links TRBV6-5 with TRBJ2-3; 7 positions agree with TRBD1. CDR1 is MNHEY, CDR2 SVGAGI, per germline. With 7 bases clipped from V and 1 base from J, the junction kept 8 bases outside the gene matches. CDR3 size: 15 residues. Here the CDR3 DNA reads TGTGCCAGCACTGATCGGCAGGGGGGCACAGATACGCAGTATTTT. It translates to CASTDRQGGTDTQYF.

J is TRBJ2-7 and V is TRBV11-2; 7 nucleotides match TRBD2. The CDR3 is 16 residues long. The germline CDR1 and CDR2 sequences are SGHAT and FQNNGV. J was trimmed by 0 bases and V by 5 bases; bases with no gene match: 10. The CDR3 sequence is CASSLGPPGGSYEQYF. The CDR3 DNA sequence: TGTGCCAGCAGCCTCGGGCCCCCGGGAGGCTCCTACGAGCAGTACTTC.

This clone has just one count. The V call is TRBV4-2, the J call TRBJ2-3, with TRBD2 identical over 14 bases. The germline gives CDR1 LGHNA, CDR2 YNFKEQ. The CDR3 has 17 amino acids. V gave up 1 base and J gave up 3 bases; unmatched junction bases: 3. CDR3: CASSQVGTSGRTDTQYF. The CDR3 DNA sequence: TGTGCCAGCAGCCAAGTTGGGACTAGCGGGAGAACAGATACGCAGTATTTT.

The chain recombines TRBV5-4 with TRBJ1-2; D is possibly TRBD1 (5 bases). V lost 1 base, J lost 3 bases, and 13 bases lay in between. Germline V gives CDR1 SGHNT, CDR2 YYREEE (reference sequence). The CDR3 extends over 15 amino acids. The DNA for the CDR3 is TGTGCCAGCAGCTTGTTGGGCAGGGAAGACTATGGCTACACCTTC. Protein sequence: CASSLLGREDYGYTF.

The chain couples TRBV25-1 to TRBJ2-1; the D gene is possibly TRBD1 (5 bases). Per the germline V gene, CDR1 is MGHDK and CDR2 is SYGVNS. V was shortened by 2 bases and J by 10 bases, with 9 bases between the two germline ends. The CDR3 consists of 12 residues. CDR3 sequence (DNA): TGTGCCAGCAGTGAAGGGCGACAGGAGCAGTTCTTC. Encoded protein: CASSEGRQEQFF.

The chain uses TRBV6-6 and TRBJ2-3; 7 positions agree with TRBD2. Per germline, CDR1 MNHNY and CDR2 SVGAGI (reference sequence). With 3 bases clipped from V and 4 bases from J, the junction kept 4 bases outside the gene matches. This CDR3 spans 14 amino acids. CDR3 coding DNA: TGTGCCAGCAGTTATGTCGGGGGGTCAGATACGCAGTATTTT. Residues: CASSYVGGSDTQYF.

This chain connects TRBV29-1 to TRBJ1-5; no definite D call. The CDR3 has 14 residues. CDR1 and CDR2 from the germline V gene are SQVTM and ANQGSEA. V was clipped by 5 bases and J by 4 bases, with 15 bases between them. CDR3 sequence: CSVQGPGLNQPQHF. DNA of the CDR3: TGCAGCGTTCAAGGGCCCGGCTTAAATCAGCCCCAGCATTTT.

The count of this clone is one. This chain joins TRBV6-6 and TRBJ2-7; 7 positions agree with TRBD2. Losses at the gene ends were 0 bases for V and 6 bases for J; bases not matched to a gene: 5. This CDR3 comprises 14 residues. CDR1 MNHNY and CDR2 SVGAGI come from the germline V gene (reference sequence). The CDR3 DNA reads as TGTGCCAGCAGTTACTCCCTGAGGGAGGGCGAGCAGTACTTC. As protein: CASSYSLREGEQYF.

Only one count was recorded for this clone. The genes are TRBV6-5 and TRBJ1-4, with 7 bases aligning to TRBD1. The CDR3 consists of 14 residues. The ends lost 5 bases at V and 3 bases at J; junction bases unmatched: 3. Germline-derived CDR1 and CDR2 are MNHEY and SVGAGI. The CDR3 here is CASSRQGANEKLFF. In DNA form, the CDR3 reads TGTGCCAGCAGTAGACAGGGAGCTAATGAAAAACTGTTTTTT.

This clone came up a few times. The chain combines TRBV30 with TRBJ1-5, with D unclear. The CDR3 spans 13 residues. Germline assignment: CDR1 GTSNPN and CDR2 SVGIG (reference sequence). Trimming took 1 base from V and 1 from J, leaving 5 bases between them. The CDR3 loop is CAWSAESNQPQHF. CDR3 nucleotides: TGTGCCTGGAGTGCCGAGAGCAATCAGCCCCAGCATTTT.

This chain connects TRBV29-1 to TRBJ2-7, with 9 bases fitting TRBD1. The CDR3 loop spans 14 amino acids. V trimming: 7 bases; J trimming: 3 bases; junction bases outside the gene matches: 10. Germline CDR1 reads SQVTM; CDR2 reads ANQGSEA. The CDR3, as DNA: TGCAGCGCTACTTCCGGGACAGGGAGCTACGAGCAGTACTTC. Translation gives CSATSGTGSYEQYF.

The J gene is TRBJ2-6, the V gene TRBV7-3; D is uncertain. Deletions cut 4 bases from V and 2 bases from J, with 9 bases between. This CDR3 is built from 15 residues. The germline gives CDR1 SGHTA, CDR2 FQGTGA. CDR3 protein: CASSSQQAGANVLTF. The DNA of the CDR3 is TGTGCCAGCAGCTCCCAGCAAGCTGGGGCCAACGTCCTGACTTTC.

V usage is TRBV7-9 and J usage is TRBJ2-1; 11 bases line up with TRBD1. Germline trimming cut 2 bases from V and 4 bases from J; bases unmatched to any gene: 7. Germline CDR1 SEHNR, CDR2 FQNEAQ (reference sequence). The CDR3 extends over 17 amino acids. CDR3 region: CASSLTSGQGDYNEQFF. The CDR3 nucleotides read TGTGCCAGCAGCTTAACCTCGGGACAGGGGGATTACAATGAGCAGTTCTTC. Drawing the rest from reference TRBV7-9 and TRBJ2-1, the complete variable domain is DTGVSQNPRHKITKRGQNVTFRCDPISEHNRLYWYRQTLGQGPEFLTYFQNEAQLEKSRLLSDRFSAERPKGSFSTLEIQRTEQGDSAMYLCASSLTSGQGDYNEQFFGPGTRLTVL.

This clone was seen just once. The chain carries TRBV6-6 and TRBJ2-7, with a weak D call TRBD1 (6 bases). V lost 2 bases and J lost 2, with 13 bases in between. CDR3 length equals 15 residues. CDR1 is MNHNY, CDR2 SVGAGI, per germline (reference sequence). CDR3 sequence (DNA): TGTGCCAGCAGTTACGACAGGTCTTACACCTACGAGCAGTACTTC. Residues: CASSYDRSYTYEQYF.

CDR3 DNA: TGTGCCAGCAGCTTGTATAGATTCCCCGGGGAGCTGTTTTTT. Translating it yields CASSLYRFPGELFF. This chain uses TRBV5-6 with TRBJ2-2, with D hard to call. Trimming took off 1 base at V and 6 bases at J, with 10 bases between the two ends. CDR3 length: 14 residues. CDR1 is SGHDT, CDR2 YYEEEE, per germline.

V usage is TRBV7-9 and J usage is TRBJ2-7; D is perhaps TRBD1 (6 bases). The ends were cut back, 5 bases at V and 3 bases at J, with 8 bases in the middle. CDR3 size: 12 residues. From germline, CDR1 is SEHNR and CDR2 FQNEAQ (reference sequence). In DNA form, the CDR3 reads TGTGCCAGCAGCGAGACAGGCTACGAGCAGTACTTC. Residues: CASSETGYEQYF.

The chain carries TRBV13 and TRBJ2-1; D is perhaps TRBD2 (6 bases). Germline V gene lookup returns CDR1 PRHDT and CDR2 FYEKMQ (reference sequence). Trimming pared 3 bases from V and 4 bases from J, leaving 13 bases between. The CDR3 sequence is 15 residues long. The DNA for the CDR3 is TGTGCCAGCAGCTTCGAAGCGGGTGAATACAATGAGCAGTTCTTC. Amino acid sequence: CASSFEAGEYNEQFF.